The TCR beta chain under discussion was sequenced for a study of blood T cells in healthy people across ages. Notes on the study in general: Naive T cell percentage showed a strong correlation with TCR beta diversity.

Next came a second PCR, run for 7 to 11 cycles, which used a sample-barcoded 5' primer along with a J-beta primer mix. Every cDNA molecule carried a tag from a template-switch adaptor bearing 12 random nucleotides. TCRdb reanalysed the 5' RACE reads using MiXCR and keeps one entry per CDR3 protein. The table includes around 900,000 distinct CDR3 sequences, less than 35% detected once. This clonotype was seen many times. Its antigen remains unidentified. Sequenced input: blood. The source is an elderly woman in good health.

The DNA for the CDR3 is TGTGCCAGCAGTTATACAGGTTCACCCCTCCACTTT. It codes for CASSYTGSPLHF. The chain recombines TRBV6-5 with TRBJ1-6, with D possibly TRBD1 on 5 matching bases. This CDR3 is 12 amino acids long. The V end was cut by 3 bases, the J end by 9 bases, with 6 bases between. Germline CDR1 MNHEY, CDR2 SVGAGI.